Presented here are 21 T cell receptor beta chains from one specimen sequenced in a study of blood T cell repertoires in COVID-19. Sequencing was performed with immunoSEQ multiplex PCR; in TCRdb, only in-frame clones are kept and a portion is missing. The table lists 100,000 to 120,000 clones, more than 65% of them singletons. Sequenced sample: peripheral blood. These receptors originate from a man over 45 with acute or convalescent COVID-19.

The chain employs TRBV5-1 and TRBJ1-6; 7 bases fit TRBD1. In germline, CDR1 is SGHRS, CDR2 YFSETQ. The CDR3 spans 15 residues. V lost 4 bases and J lost 3; bases outside the gene matches: 4. CDR3 amino acids: CASSPGQFYNSPLHF. DNA for the CDR3: TGCGCCAGCAGCCCGGGACAGTTCTATAATTCACCCCTCCACTTT.

With regard to this clone: This may stem from a read error, because a much larger clone lies one nucleotide away. The identical CDR3 is also encoded by other nucleotide sequences in the sample. The V and J genes are TRBV6-5 and TRBJ1-1, with 9 bases identical to TRBD1. The CDR3 has 15 residues. With 6 bases clipped from V and 0 bases from J, the junction kept 5 bases outside the gene matches. Germline-derived CDR1 and CDR2 are MNHEY and SVGAGI. CDR3 in amino acids: CASRDRDRVNTEAFF. DNA for the CDR3: TGTGCCAGCAGAGACCGGGACAGGGTGAACACTGAAGCTTTCTTT.

CDR3 sequence reads: CASSPPNREETQYF. The DNA for the CDR3 is TGTGCCAGCTCACCACCTAACAGGGAAGAGACCCAGTACTTC. The chain employs TRBV18 and TRBJ2-5, with D tentatively TRBD1 (6 bases). CDR3 size: 14 residues. The germline V gene has CDR1 KGHSH and CDR2 LQKENI. V was shortened by 0 bases and J by 3 bases, with 8 bases between the two germline ends.

The gene calls are TRBV12-3 or TRBV12-4 and TRBJ1-1, with D possibly TRBD1 on 6 matching bases. This CDR3 is 12 amino acids long. V was trimmed by 3 bases and J by 9 bases, leaving 11 bases between them. The CDR3 DNA is TGTGCCAGCAGTTTGTCGGGGGGCCAAGCTTTCTTT. This gives the protein CASSLSGGQAFF.

Only a few counts were recorded for this clone. The CDR3 region is CAISGQGWEQYV. The CDR3 DNA sequence: TGTGCCATCAGCGGACAGGGCTGGGAGCAGTACGTC. V usage is TRBV10-3 and J usage is TRBJ2-7; 8 nucleotides match TRBD1. Per the germline V gene, CDR1 is ENHRY and CDR2 is SYGVKD. V shed 6 bases and J 7 bases; nucleotides not matched to a gene: 5. This CDR3 comprises 12 residues.

This clone was counted between two and nine times. The chain uses TRBV6-5 and TRBJ2-2; 8 bases are a match to TRBD1. CDR1 and CDR2 from the germline V gene are MNHEY and SVGAGI. The CDR3 runs 14 residues. The J segment lost 4 bases and the V segment lost 6 bases, leaving 4 bases of the junction unmatched. CDR3 region: CASRWDRSTGELFF. DNA of the CDR3: TGTGCCAGCAGGTGGGACAGGAGCACCGGGGAGCTGTTTTTT.

V and J are TRBV21-1 and TRBJ1-5; the DNA was not used to check the table's D call, TRBD1. TRBV21-1 counts as a pseudogene. This CDR3 has 17 amino acids. The CDR3 spells CASSPIIDRALNQPQHF. DNA for the CDR3: TGTGCCAGCAGCCCTATTATCGACAGGGCCCTAAATCAGCCCCAGCATTTT.

The table lists this clone with a count of one. The rearrangement links TRBV30 to TRBJ1-2; tentatively, D is TRBD1 (6 bases). The CDR3 has 13 amino acids. V lost 1 base and J 4 bases, leaving 10 bases between the germline ends. The germline gives CDR1 GTSNPN, CDR2 SVGIG (reference sequence). CDR3 in amino acids: CAWSGGGTYGYTF. The CDR3 bases are TGTGCCTGGAGTGGAGGGGGAACCTATGGCTACACCTTC.

The V and J genes are TRBV27 and TRBJ1-1; 9 bases agree with TRBD1. Germline V gene data show CDR1 as MNHEY and CDR2 as SMNVEV (reference sequence). The CDR3 is 12 amino acids. Trimming at V came to 5 bases and at J to 7 bases, leaving 2 bases not matched to a gene. CDR3 nucleotide sequence: TGTGCCAGCAGTCGGACAGGGGTTGAAGCTTTCTTT. It encodes CASSRTGVEAFF.

The genes are TRBV7-9 and TRBJ1-2, with D unclear. In germline, CDR1 is SEHNR, CDR2 FQNEAQ (reference sequence). V was clipped by 5 bases and J by 4 bases, with 14 bases between them. The CDR3 covers 14 residues. The CDR3 nucleotides are TGTGCCAGCAGCCCGACGGACGGGAGCTATGGCTACACCTTC. It is translated as CASSPTDGSYGYTF.

About this clone: Other DNA sequences in the sample encode the same CDR3. The CDR3 sequence is CASSLAGVQETQYF. DNA for the CDR3: TGTGCCAGCAGCTTGGCCGGGGTCCAAGAGACCCAGTACTTC. The chain has TRBV5-4 and TRBJ2-5; possible D gene TRBD2, 5 bases. The V and J ends lost 0 bases and 1 base respectively, with 7 bases between them. This CDR3 region has 14 residues. Germline V gives CDR1 SGHNT, CDR2 YYREEE (reference sequence).

The chain joins TRBV29-1 to TRBJ1-5; 8 positions match TRBD1. Germline V CDR1 and CDR2: SQVTM, ANQGSEA. Unmatched junction bases numbered 3, after V lost 4 bases and J lost 4 bases. The CDR3 spans 13 residues. The CDR3 region has the DNA TGCAGCGTTGGGGGACAGGAGAATCAGCCCCAGCATTTT. It translates to CSVGGQENQPQHF. Supplemented by reference TRBV29-1 and TRBJ1-5, the full variable domain reads SAVISQKPSRDICQRGTSLTIQCQVDSQVTMMFWYRQQPGQSLTLIATANQGSEATYESGFVIDKFPISRPNLTFSTLTVSNMSPEDSSIYLCSVGGQENQPQHFGDGTRLSIL.

The V call is TRBV20-1, the J call TRBJ1-2; D not resolved. This CDR3 has 12 amino acids. Trimming removed 3 bases at V and 5 bases at J, with 10 bases between. Per the germline V gene, CDR1 is DFQATT and CDR2 is SNEGSKA (reference sequence). This CDR3 reads CSASGGTYGYTF. DNA of the CDR3: TGCAGTGCTAGTGGCGGTACATATGGCTACACCTTC.

The DNA for the CDR3 is TGTGCCACCAGCCGGGACAGTTTGGACGAGCAGTACTTC. This translates into CATSRDSLDEQYF. The chain is built from TRBV24-1 and TRBJ2-7, with 7 bases lining up with TRBD1. Per the germline V gene, CDR1 is KGHDR and CDR2 is SFDVKD. There are 13 residues in the CDR3. The V and J ends lost 7 bases and 5 bases, in that order; junction bases with no gene match: 7.

V gene TRBV30 combines with J gene TRBJ1-1, with D perhaps matching TRBD1 (5 bases). Germline CDR1 GTSNPN, CDR2 SVGIG (reference sequence). The CDR3 has 14 residues. V was trimmed by 1 base and J by 4 bases, leaving 13 bases between them. CDR3 in DNA: TGTGCCTGGAGTGACGGGGGGAGTGGCACTGAAGCTTTCTTT. Its protein product is CAWSDGGSGTEAFF. The full variable domain, completed using reference TRBV30 and TRBJ1-1, is SQTIHQWPATLVQPVGSPLSLECTVEGTSNPNLYWYRQAAGRGLQLLFYSVGIGQISSEVPQNLSASRPQDRQFILSSKKLLLSDSGFYLCAWSDGGSGTEAFFGQGTRLTVV.

The V call is TRBV2, the J call TRBJ1-4; TRBD1 matches at 9 bases. Per germline, CDR1 SNHLY and CDR2 FYNNEI. V shed 7 bases and J 8 bases; nucleotides not matched to a gene: 5. The CDR3 has 13 amino acids. The CDR3 region has the DNA TGTGCCAGCAACACAGGGGGCCAGGAAAAACTGTTTTTT. It is translated as CASNTGGQEKLFF.

The J gene is TRBJ1-4, the V gene TRBV25-1; 9 bases map to TRBD1. CDR1 MGHDK and CDR2 SYGVNS come from the germline V gene. The CDR3 is made up of 16 amino acids. With V trimmed by 3 bases and J by 8 bases, 10 bases remained unmatched. The CDR3 sequence is CASSDSPGTGREKLFF. CDR3 DNA: TGTGCCAGCAGTGACAGCCCCGGGACAGGGAGAGAAAAACTGTTTTTT.

In its sample, this clone was seen a few times. The rearrangement uses TRBV5-4 and TRBJ2-1; D is possibly TRBD2 (7 bases). V lost 5 bases, J lost 7 bases, and 19 bases lay in between. The germline V gene has CDR1 SGHNT and CDR2 YYREEE (reference sequence). This CDR3 is 15 amino acids long. Here the CDR3 DNA reads TGTGCCAGCAGGTGGGGGGGGGCCATCAGTAATGAGCAGTTCTTC. This translates into CASRWGGAISNEQFF.

This clone has only one observation. This chain joins TRBV3-1 (or the pseudogene TRBV3-2) and TRBJ1-2; 11 nucleotides align to TRBD1. This CDR3 contains 18 residues. Germline assignment: CDR1 LGHDT and CDR2 YNNKEL (reference sequence). The J segment lost 5 bases and the V segment lost 2 bases, leaving 13 bases of the junction unmatched. The CDR3 DNA reads as TGTGCCAGCAGCCAATATGGGGCCGGACAGGGGGCATGGTATGGCTACACCTTC. It codes for CASSQYGAGQGAWYGYTF.

The gene calls are TRBV7-7 and TRBJ2-3; maybe TRBD2 (5 bases). V was pared by 5 bases and J by 2 bases, with 17 bases between. Germline loops: CDR1 SSHAT, CDR2 FNYEAQ (reference sequence). The CDR3 runs 16 residues. The CDR3 region is CASSLGLHPFTDTQYF. The CDR3 region has the DNA TGTGCCAGCAGCCTAGGACTCCACCCATTCACAGATACGCAGTATTTT.

This sequence joins TRBV7-9 and TRBJ2-6; TRBD2 is a possible D gene (5 bases). The CDR3 covers 15 residues. The V gene lost 5 bases and the J gene lost 0 bases, with 8 bases spanning the gap. Germline values: CDR1 SEHNR, CDR2 FQNEAQ (reference sequence). The CDR3 DNA sequence: TGTGCCAGCAGCGCAGGACTCTCTGGGGCCAACGTCCTGACTTTC. Translation gives CASSAGLSGANVLTF.